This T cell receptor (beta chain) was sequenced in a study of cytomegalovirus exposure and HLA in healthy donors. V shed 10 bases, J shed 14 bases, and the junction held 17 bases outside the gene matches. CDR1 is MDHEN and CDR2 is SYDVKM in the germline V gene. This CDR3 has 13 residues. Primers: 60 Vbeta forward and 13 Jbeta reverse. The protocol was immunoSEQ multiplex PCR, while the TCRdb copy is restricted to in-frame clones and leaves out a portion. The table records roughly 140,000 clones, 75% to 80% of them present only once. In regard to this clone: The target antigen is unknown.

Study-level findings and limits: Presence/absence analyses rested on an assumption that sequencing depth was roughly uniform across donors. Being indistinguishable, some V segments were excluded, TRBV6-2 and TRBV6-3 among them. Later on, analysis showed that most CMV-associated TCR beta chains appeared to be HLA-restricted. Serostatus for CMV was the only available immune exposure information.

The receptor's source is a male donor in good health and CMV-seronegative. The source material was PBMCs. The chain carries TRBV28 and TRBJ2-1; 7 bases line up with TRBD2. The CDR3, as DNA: TGTGCCACCACGGGCCCATGGGGGGGAGTGGAGTTCTTC. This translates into CATTGPWGGVEFF.